These 28 T cell receptor beta chains originate from one sample sequenced in a study of blood T cell repertoires in COVID-19. Generated by immunoSEQ multiplex PCR, the TCRdb table keeps only in-frame clones and is missing some. This table has under 75,000 clones, 88% appearing once. The sequencing input was peripheral blood. Receptors originate from a human donor in a cohort sampled during active COVID-19.

The chain uses TRBV2 and TRBJ1-5, with D hard to call. Trimming pared 0 bases from V and 3 bases from J, leaving 9 bases between. This CDR3 is built from 15 residues. Germline loops: CDR1 SNHLY, CDR2 FYNNEI. CDR3 in DNA: TGTGCCAGCAGTGAAGCCCCCGGTATCAATCAGCCCCAGCATTTT. It is translated as CASSEAPGINQPQHF.

The V and J genes are TRBV16 and TRBJ2-2, with a possible D match to TRBD2 (6 bases). Trimming pared 3 bases from V and 6 bases from J, leaving 11 bases between. The germline gives CDR1 KGHSY, CDR2 FQNENV. This CDR3 is 14 amino acids long. Here the CDR3 reads CASSQAGSAGELFF. DNA of the CDR3: TGTGCCAGCAGCCAGGCGGGATCGGCCGGGGAGCTGTTTTTT.

This sequence joins TRBV10-1 and TRBJ1-1; D unresolved. The CDR3 consists of 12 residues. With 7 bases removed from V and 5 bases from J, the gap between germline ends came to 11 bases. Germline V gives CDR1 WNHNN, CDR2 SYGVQD (reference sequence). The CDR3 reads CASTPRWTEAFF. CDR3 coding DNA: TGCGCCAGCACCCCGAGGTGGACTGAAGCTTTCTTT.

This chain uses TRBV7-2 with TRBJ1-2, with TRBD1 identical over 9 bases. The CDR3 has 14 residues. Germline CDR1 and CDR2: SGHTA and FQGNSA. The V gene end was trimmed by 3 bases and the J gene end by 7 bases; junction bases not matched to a gene: 6. The CDR3 nucleotides read TGTGCCAGCAGCTTGGGACAGGGACAGGGTGGCTACACCTTC. Protein product: CASSLGQGQGGYTF.

The chain uses TRBV29-1 and TRBJ2-6; 7 positions match TRBD1. CDR3 length equals 15 residues. The germline V gene encodes CDR1 SQVTM and CDR2 ANQGSEA. The V and J ends lost 1 base and 4 bases, in that order; junction bases with no gene match: 4. The CDR3 here is CSVEGQGAGANVLTF. CDR3 bases: TGCAGCGTTGAAGGACAGGGAGCCGGGGCCAACGTCCTGACTTTC.

This chain uses TRBV19 with TRBJ2-7, with 9 bases lining up with TRBD1. There are 15 residues in the CDR3. CDR1 and CDR2 from the germline V gene are LNHDA and SQIVND (reference sequence). The J segment lost 2 bases and the V segment lost 6 bases, leaving 8 bases of the junction unmatched. The DNA for the CDR3 is TGTGCCAGTAGCCTAGGTGGGACAGGGACCTACGAGCAGTACTTC. Protein product: CASSLGGTGTYEQYF.

V and J are TRBV11-2 and TRBJ2-7; D possibly corresponds to TRBD1 (6 bases). Per germline, CDR1 SGHAT and CDR2 FQNNGV. With 1 base removed from V and 2 bases from J, the gap between germline ends came to 12 bases. The length of the CDR3 is 15 residues. CDR3 region: CASSLVQGTTYEQYF. The CDR3 coding sequence is TGTGCCAGCAGCTTAGTTCAGGGGACCACCTACGAGCAGTACTTC.

This chain uses TRBV5-1 with TRBJ1-6; 8 nucleotides match TRBD1. The germline CDR1 and CDR2 sequences are SGHRS and YFSETQ. CDR3 length equals 14 residues. Trimming removed 4 bases from V and 7 bases from J; junction bases left unmatched: 4. CDR3 sequence (DNA): TGCGCCAGCAGCCCGGACAGGGTAAATTCACCCCTCCACTTT. Residues: CASSPDRVNSPLHF.

The DNA of the CDR3 is TGCGCCAGCAGCGCGGGACAGGGGGATCGGGAGCTGTTTTTT. Residues: CASSAGQGDRELFF. The rearrangement joins TRBV5-1 to TRBJ2-2, with 11 bases aligning to TRBD1. Germline-derived CDR1 and CDR2 are SGHRS and YFSETQ. The J segment lost 9 bases and the V segment lost 4 bases, leaving 5 bases of the junction unmatched. The CDR3 is 14 amino acids.

The chain has TRBV29-1 and TRBJ2-1; 9 bases line up with TRBD1. Germline lookup yields CDR1 SQVTM and CDR2 ANQGSEA. The V and J ends lost 4 bases and 6 bases, in that order; junction bases with no gene match: 7. The CDR3 runs to 14 residues. DNA for the CDR3: TGCAGCGTTGGGGACAGGGAGAAAGGCAATGAGCAGTTCTTC. Translated: CSVGDREKGNEQFF.

The chain has TRBV6-6 and TRBJ1-5; possibly TRBD1 for D (6 bases). This CDR3 region has 15 residues. CDR1 and CDR2 from the germline V gene are MNHNY and SVGAGI (reference sequence). V was pared by 0 bases and J by 6 bases, with 12 bases between. This CDR3 is CASSYSRGARQPQHF. CDR3 sequence (DNA): TGTGCCAGCAGTTACTCTCGGGGGGCACGTCAGCCCCAGCATTTT.

In this sample, this clone turned up a few times. The chain carries TRBV5-4 and TRBJ1-1, with no clear D. The CDR3 is 14 amino acids. Germline CDR1 reads SGHNT; CDR2 reads YYREEE (reference sequence). V gave up 4 bases and J gave up 4 bases, with 14 bases separating them. The CDR3 reads CASSRGEVFTEAFF. The DNA of the CDR3 is TGTGCCAGCAGCCGCGGGGAGGTCTTCACTGAAGCTTTCTTT.

The chain couples TRBV19 to TRBJ2-7, with 8 bases matching TRBD1. The CDR3 totals 16 residues. Germline loops: CDR1 LNHDA, CDR2 SQIVND (reference sequence). V lost 4 bases to trimming and J lost 2 bases; unmatched junction nucleotides: 10. CDR3 coding DNA: TGTGCCAGTAGTACAAAAAGGACAGGGACACCCTACGAGCAGTACTTC. Its protein product is CASSTKRTGTPYEQYF.

The chain links TRBV30 to TRBJ2-7, with 7 positions matching TRBD2. The CDR3 contains 14 residues. Germline V CDR1 and CDR2: GTSNPN, SVGIG (reference sequence). J lost 2 bases, V lost 6 bases, and 10 bases had no gene match. CDR3 nucleotide sequence: TGTGCCTGTAGGGAGGGTGTCGGTCCCTACGAGCAGTACTTC. Translating gives CACREGVGPYEQYF. The variable domain in full, completed from reference TRBV30 and TRBJ2-7, reads SQTIHQWPATLVQPVGSPLSLECTVEGTSNPNLYWYRQAAGRGLQLLFYSVGIGQISSEVPQNLSASRPQDRQFILSSKKLLLSDSGFYLCACREGVGPYEQYFGPGTRLTVT.

This chain joins TRBV10-3 and TRBJ1-2, with TRBD1 matching 7 bases. CDR3 length equals 16 residues. The trim removed 10 bases at V and 2 bases at J, leaving 16 bases unmatched. Per germline, CDR1 ENHRY and CDR2 SYGVKD. The CDR3 DNA is TGTGCCAACTCCAAAGCCGGGACAGAAGAAAACTATGGCTACACCTTC. Its protein is CANSKAGTEENYGYTF.

As for this clone: An end of the junction differs from the germline gene, which may be a read error. The chain employs TRBV7-2 and TRBJ2-7; 11 positions match TRBD2. CDR3 length equals 14 residues. Germline V lookup: CDR1 SGHTA, CDR2 FQGNSA. The CDR3 DNA reads TGTGCCAGCAGCCTAGCGGGAGGAAAGTACGAGCAGTACTTC. It is translated as CASSLAGGKYEQYF.

The gene calls are TRBV3-1 (or the pseudogene TRBV3-2) and TRBJ1-6; 7 bases match TRBD1. Germline CDR1 and CDR2: LGHDT and YNNKEL (reference sequence). The CDR3 is made up of 13 amino acids. The V gene end was trimmed by 4 bases and the J gene end by 10 bases; junction bases not matched to a gene: 4. CDR3 protein: CASSRTGYSPLHF. DNA of the CDR3: TGTGCCAGCAGCCGGACAGGCTACTCACCCCTCCACTTT.

The chain has TRBV29-1 and TRBJ1-2, with 9 bases matching TRBD1. This CDR3 is built from 14 residues. The germline V gene has CDR1 SQVTM and CDR2 ANQGSEA. V dropped 5 bases and J dropped 7; count of bases not matched to a gene: 11. This CDR3 reads CSVPTGTGQVGYTF. CDR3 in DNA: TGCAGCGTTCCCACCGGGACAGGGCAAGTTGGCTACACCTTC.

V is TRBV9 and J is TRBJ2-7; D is perhaps TRBD2 (7 bases). The germline gives CDR1 SGDLS, CDR2 YYNGEE. V was cut by 0 bases and J by 5 bases, with 15 bases left in between. The CDR3 has 15 residues. The CDR3 region has the DNA TGTGCCAGCAGCGTAGGCTCGGGGGGCGGCGACGAGCAGTACTTC. This gives the protein CASSVGSGGGDEQYF.

This chain uses TRBV21-1 with TRBJ2-7; the table calls TRBD1, which could not be checked here. TRBV21-1 is marked as a pseudogene. CDR3 length: 15 residues. CDR3 in amino acids: CASSIARTGKDEQYF. CDR3 DNA: TGTGCCAGCAGCATCGCGAGGACAGGGAAAGACGAGCAGTACTTC.

V usage is TRBV19 and J usage is TRBJ1-1, with 9 bases fitting TRBD1. V was clipped by 5 bases and J by 6 bases; unmatched bases: 10. This CDR3 spans 15 amino acids. Per the germline V gene, CDR1 is LNHDA and CDR2 is SQIVND (reference sequence). The CDR3 region has the DNA TGTGCCAGTAGTCCGGCGACAGGGGGTATATCTGAAGCTTTCTTT. It translates to CASSPATGGISEAFF.

V usage is TRBV7-9 and J usage is TRBJ1-6; D is unclear. Germline loops: CDR1 SEHNR, CDR2 FQNEAQ (reference sequence). V gave up 5 bases and J gave up 5 bases, with 13 bases separating them. The CDR3 length is 15 residues. CDR3 coding DNA: TGTGCCAGCAGCGCACAGATTGTCCATAATTCACCCCTCCACTTT. Translating it yields CASSAQIVHNSPLHF. Full variable domain (outside the CDR3, taken from reference TRBV7-9 and TRBJ1-6): DTGVSQNPRHKITKRGQNVTFRCDPISEHNRLYWYRQTLGQGPEFLTYFQNEAQLEKSRLLSDRFSAERPKGSFSTLEIQRTEQGDSAMYLCASSAQIVHNSPLHFGNGTRLTVT.

The V call is TRBV30, the J call TRBJ1-2, with 7 bases identical to TRBD1. The CDR3 is 12 amino acids. Germline values: CDR1 GTSNPN, CDR2 SVGIG (reference sequence). Trimming cost V 2 bases and J 7 bases; bases outside gene matches: 4. The CDR3 coding sequence is TGTGCCTGGAGTACTAACAGGGGTGGCTACACCTTC. Its translation: CAWSTNRGGYTF.

The chain couples TRBV5-4 to TRBJ2-7, with 10 bases fitting TRBD2. After removal of 2 bases from V and 0 bases from J, the junction contained 2 bases not matched to a gene. The CDR3 consists of 15 residues. Germline V gene sequence: CDR1 SGHNT, CDR2 YYREEE (reference sequence). Here the CDR3 DNA reads TGTGCCAGCAGCTTCGGGACTAGCGTCTCCTACGAGCAGTACTTC. This translates into CASSFGTSVSYEQYF.

This chain connects TRBV7-3 to TRBJ2-3; TRBD2 agrees at 9 bases. In germline, CDR1 is SGHTA, CDR2 FQGTGA. V lost 4 bases to trimming and J lost 3 bases; unmatched junction nucleotides: 14. The CDR3 runs to 18 residues. CDR3 bases: TGTGCCAGCAGCTCCAAAGGCGGGAGCGGGAGGTCGACAGATACGCAGTATTTT. This translates into CASSSKGGSGRSTDTQYF.

This chain connects TRBV7-2 to TRBJ1-6; 7 bases are shared with TRBD1. The V gene end was trimmed by 7 bases and the J gene end by 7 bases; junction bases not matched to a gene: 10. CDR1 is SGHTA and CDR2 is FQGNSA in the germline V gene. CDR3 length: 15 amino acids. The chain's CDR3 is CASTVQGLWNSPLHF. In DNA form, the CDR3 reads TGTGCCAGCACCGTACAGGGGTTGTGGAATTCACCCCTCCACTTT.

This chain joins TRBV7-9 and TRBJ1-3, with TRBD1 identical over 7 bases. Germline trimming cut 1 base from V and 0 bases from J; bases unmatched to any gene: 6. The CDR3 runs 17 residues. The germline gives CDR1 SEHNR, CDR2 FQNEAQ (reference sequence). DNA for the CDR3: TGTGCCAGCAGCTTAGGACAGGGAGTTATCTCTGGAAACACCATATATTTT. It is translated as CASSLGQGVISGNTIYF.

The chain links TRBV19 to TRBJ1-1; D ambiguous. Germline loops: CDR1 LNHDA, CDR2 SQIVND (reference sequence). The V and J ends lost 5 bases and 4 bases respectively, with 8 bases between them. This CDR3 has 12 residues. CDR3 sequence (DNA): TGTGCCAGTAGTTCGAGAGGCACTGAAGCTTTCTTT. Translation: CASSSRGTEAFF.